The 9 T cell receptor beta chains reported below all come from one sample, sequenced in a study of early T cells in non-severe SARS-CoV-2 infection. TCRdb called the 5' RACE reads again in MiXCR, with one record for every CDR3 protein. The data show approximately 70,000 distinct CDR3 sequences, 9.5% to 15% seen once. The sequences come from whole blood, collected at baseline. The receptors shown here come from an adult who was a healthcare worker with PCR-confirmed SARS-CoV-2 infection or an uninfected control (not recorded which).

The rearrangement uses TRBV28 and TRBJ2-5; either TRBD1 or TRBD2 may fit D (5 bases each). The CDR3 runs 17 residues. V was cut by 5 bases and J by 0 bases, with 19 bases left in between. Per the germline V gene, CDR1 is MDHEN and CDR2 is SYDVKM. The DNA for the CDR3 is TGTGCCAGCAGTCCGGGACCGAGGAGTCCGTACCAAGAGACCCAGTACTTC. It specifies CASSPGPRSPYQETQYF.

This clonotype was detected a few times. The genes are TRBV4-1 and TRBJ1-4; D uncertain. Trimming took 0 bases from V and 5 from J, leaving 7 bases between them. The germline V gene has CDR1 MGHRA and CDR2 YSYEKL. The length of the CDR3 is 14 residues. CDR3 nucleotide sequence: TGCGCCAGCAGCCAAGATGCTCGAAATGAAAAACTGTTTTTT. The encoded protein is CASSQDARNEKLFF.

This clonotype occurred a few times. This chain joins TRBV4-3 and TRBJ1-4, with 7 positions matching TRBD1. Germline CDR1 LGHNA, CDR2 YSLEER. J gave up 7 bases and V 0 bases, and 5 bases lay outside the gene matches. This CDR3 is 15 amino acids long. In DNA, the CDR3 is TGCGCCAGCAGCCAAGACAGGGGGTACGGTGAAAAACTGTTTTTT. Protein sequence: CASSQDRGYGEKLFF.

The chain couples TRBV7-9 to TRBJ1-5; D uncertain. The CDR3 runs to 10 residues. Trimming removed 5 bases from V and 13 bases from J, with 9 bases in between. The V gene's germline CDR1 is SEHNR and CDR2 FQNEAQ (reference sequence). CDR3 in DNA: TGTGCCAGCAGCCACCTTTCACAGCATTTT. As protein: CASSHLSQHF.

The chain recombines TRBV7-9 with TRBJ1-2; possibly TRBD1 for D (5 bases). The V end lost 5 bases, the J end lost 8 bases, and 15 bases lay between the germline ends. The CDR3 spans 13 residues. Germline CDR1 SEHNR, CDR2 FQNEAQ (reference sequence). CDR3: CASSPRGTGGYTF. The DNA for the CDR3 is TGTGCCAGCAGCCCCCGGGGGACCGGGGGCTACACCTTC.

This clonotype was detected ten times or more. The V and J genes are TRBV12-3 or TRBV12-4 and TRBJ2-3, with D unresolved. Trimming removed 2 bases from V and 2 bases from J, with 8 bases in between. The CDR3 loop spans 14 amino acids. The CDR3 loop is CASSLLRITDTQYF. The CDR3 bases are TGTGCCAGCAGTTTACTTCGTATCACAGATACGCAGTATTTT.

The CDR3 region is CASSREATDTQYF. Here the CDR3 DNA reads TGTGCCAGCAGCCGGGAGGCGACAGATACGCAGTATTTT. The chain recombines TRBV7-6 with TRBJ2-3; 7 nucleotides agree with TRBD2. This CDR3 has 13 amino acids. V was pared by 5 bases and J by 3 bases, with 2 bases of the junction left unmatched. CDR1 is SGHVS, CDR2 FNYEAQ, per germline.

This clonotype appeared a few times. The CDR3 is CASSQDSNEQFF. DNA for the CDR3: TGTGCCAGCAGCCAAGACTCCAATGAGCAGTTCTTC. This chain uses TRBV14 with TRBJ2-1; D gene ambiguous. In germline, CDR1 is SGHDN, CDR2 FVKESK. The CDR3 is made up of 12 amino acids. The V gene lost 0 bases and the J gene lost 6 bases, with 3 bases spanning the gap.

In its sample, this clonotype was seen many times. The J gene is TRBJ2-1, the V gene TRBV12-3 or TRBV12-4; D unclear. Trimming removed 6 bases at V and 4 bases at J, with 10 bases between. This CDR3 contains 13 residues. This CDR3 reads CASRRPLYNEQFF. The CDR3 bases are TGTGCCAGCAGAAGACCCTTGTACAATGAGCAGTTCTTC.